A selection of T cell receptor beta chains follows, all from one sample in a study of blood T cell repertoires in COVID-19. This table comes from immunoSEQ multiplex PCR, and its TCRdb copy is limited to in-frame clones, with some not included. Of approximately 400,000 clones in the sample, roughly 80% were seen once. The sample was peripheral blood. Receptors originate from a human donor with acute or convalescent COVID-19. The donor label of this sample is uncertain. The CDR3 runs from the conserved cysteine through the conserved F or W. The order of the fields is J gene, clone size, D gene, V gene, CDR3 DNA, CDR3 protein. D genes are given only for firm matches. Expanded clones are given a class, and other clones once, few, many or no size at all.

>TRBJ1-6|.|.|TRBV27
TGTGCCAGCAGTCACAGGGTTTTAGGAAGCTCCTATAATTCACCCCTCCACTTT
CASSHRVLGSSYNSPLHF
>TRBJ2-1|.|TRBD1|TRBV9
TGTGCCAGCAGCTCCCGGGACAGGGAATACAATGAGCAGTTCTTC
CASSSRDREYNEQFF
>TRBJ2-7|.|TRBD1|TRBV6-2/TRBV6-3
TGTGCCAGCAGCGGACAGGGGGGGTCCTACGAGCAGTACTTC
CASSGQGGSYEQYF
>TRBJ2-3|.|TRBD1|TRBV2
TGTGCCAGCAGTGCCCAGGGGGTAAGCACAGATACGCAGTATTTT
CASSAQGVSTDTQYF
>TRBJ2-3|.|TRBD1|TRBV14
TGTGCCAGCAGTCTAGGACAGGGGAGTCGAGATACGCAGTATTTT
CASSLGQGSRDTQYF
>TRBJ2-2|.|TRBD2|TRBV7-7
TGTGCCAGCTCCCGGACGCTGGCGGGAGGGACCGGGGAGCTGTTTTTT
CASSRTLAGGTGELFF
>TRBJ2-5|.|.|TRBV18
TGTGCCAGCTCACCACCCCTGAACACGCAAGAGACCCAGTACTTC
CASSPPLNTQETQYF
>TRBJ1-1|once|TRBD1|TRBV5-4
TGTGCCAGCAGCTTGATGGGACAGGGTTTGAACACTGAAGCTTTCTTT
CASSLMGQGLNTEAFF
>TRBJ1-1|.|TRBD1|TRBV7-8
TGTGCCAGCAGCTATAGGACAGGGCGGAACACTGAAGCTTTCTTT
CASSYRTGRNTEAFF
>TRBJ1-1|.|.|TRBV30
TGTGCCTTTTCCTCGACACAGAACACTGAAGCTTTCTTT
CAFSSTQNTEAFF
>TRBJ1-2|many|.|TRBV18
TGTGCCAGCTCACCAAACAACGGGAATAACTATGGCTACACCTTC
CASSPNNGNNYGYTF
>TRBJ1-2|.|.|TRBV7-2
TGTGCCAGCAGCCAAAATTACAGAGCCTCTAACTATGGCTACACCTTC
CASSQNYRASNYGYTF
>TRBJ1-2|once|.|TRBV24-1
TGTGCCACCAGTGATTCCCGGGACACCACTAACTATGGCTACACCTTC
CATSDSRDTTNYGYTF
>TRBJ2-1|once|TRBD2|TRBV19
TGTGCCAGTAGTCTTAGCGGGAGCTCCTACAATGAGCAGTTCTTC
CASSLSGSSYNEQFF
>TRBJ1-5|.|.|TRBV6-1
TGTGCCAGCAGTGTACACGCAGGGGCCCCGAATGAGCCCCAGCATTTT
CASSVHAGAPNEPQHF
>TRBJ1-6|.|.|TRBV9
TGTGCCAGCAGCATCGGAGACAGGAGCTCCTATAATTCACCCCTCCACTTT
CASSIGDRSSYNSPLHF
>TRBJ1-1|.|.|TRBV5-1
TGCGCCAGCAGCTTGGACGACAGGTTGAACACTGAAGCTTTCTTT
CASSLDDRLNTEAFF
>TRBJ1-1|.|TRBD1|TRBV4-1
TGCGCCAGCAGGGCCGACAGGGCGGTCGGTGAAGCTTTCTTT
CASRADRAVGEAFF
>TRBJ2-1|.|TRBD2|TRBV2
TGTGCCAGCAGCGTAGCGGGAGAGTCCTACTCCTACAATGAGCAGTTCTTC
CASSVAGESYSYNEQFF